This is a list of T cell receptor beta chains from one sample in a study of vaccination and CD4 T cells after COVID-19. TCRdb re-derived calls from the PCR reads in MiXCR, one entry per CDR3 protein. The table has more than 5,500 distinct CDR3 sequences, more than 55% seen once. Their antigens are not known. Sequenced input: CD4+ T cells from blood, cultured in vitro. The source of these receptors is a human donor who had recovered from COVID-19. Each CDR3 is given with its conserved first and last residue. Fields, in order: J gene, V gene, clone size, CDR3 protein. Not every row has a clone size; where given, it reads once, few, many or a size class.

>TRBJ1-5|TRBV12-3/TRBV12-4|NA
CATSRGGASNQPQHF
>TRBJ1-2|TRBV6-5|few
CASSSRPGQGIGGYTF
>TRBJ1-3|TRBV11-2|NA
CASSLNGGNTIYF
>TRBJ2-7|TRBV2|once
CASSGHYEQYF
>TRBJ1-2|TRBV20-1|NA
CSARDPEGTYGYTF
>TRBJ2-2|TRBV7-3|NA
CANSLAGGTGELFF
>TRBJ1-1|TRBV12-3/TRBV12-4|NA
CASRDRTDAFF
>TRBJ2-6|TRBV7-3|NA
CASSPTNSGANVLTF
>TRBJ1-5|TRBV7-3|medium-sized
CASSLTGGQPQHF
>TRBJ1-5|TRBV24-1|few
CATSEGDRGGNQPQHF
>TRBJ2-5|TRBV7-9|NA
CASSSQNDRTQYF
>TRBJ1-2|TRBV6-1|once
CASSANRGRHGYTF
>TRBJ1-5|TRBV15|NA
CATSDHGGMQNQPQHF
>TRBJ2-7|TRBV18|NA
CASTHSSFQGSIEQYF
>TRBJ2-7|TRBV11-3|NA
CASSLMTGTQTYEQYF
>TRBJ2-5|TRBV7-9|large
CASSFSGRAQETQYF
>TRBJ1-4|TRBV7-2|NA
CASSRQTEKLFF
>TRBJ2-5|TRBV7-2|NA
CASSLGGAPRETQYF
>TRBJ1-6|TRBV20-1|NA
CSASWGLSSPLHF
>TRBJ1-5|TRBV10-1|NA
CASSERDREFGGNQPQHF
>TRBJ1-3|TRBV6-5|NA
CASSSDRGSGNTIYF
>TRBJ1-5|TRBV20-1|NA
CSARDRTGSDQPQHF
>TRBJ2-5|TRBV7-9|NA
CASSYRKLRAETQYF
>TRBJ1-1|TRBV6-1|hyperexpanded
CASSQHPGQGIKEAFF
>TRBJ2-7|TRBV15|NA
CATSRVIGPYEQYF
>TRBJ1-1|TRBV19|NA
CASSIGGDTEAFF
>TRBJ1-1|TRBV10-3|once
CAISDPNLTGGLREAFF
>TRBJ1-5|TRBV6-1|NA
CASRTRQFHQPQHF
>TRBJ1-2|TRBV27|few
CASSFLGDYGYTF
>TRBJ1-2|TRBV25-1|NA
CASSEPHRAYGYTF
>TRBJ2-2|TRBV7-3|medium-sized
CASSLRPGELFF
>TRBJ2-3|TRBV10-3|NA
CAISKAGGWNVTQYF
>TRBJ2-1|TRBV19|medium-sized
CASSIDLTSFPEQFF
>TRBJ2-1|TRBV7-2|once
CASSLTSGVYNEQFF
>TRBJ2-1|TRBV21-1|once
CATHTTGPPIYNEQFF
>TRBJ1-2|TRBV23-1|NA
CASRPGGTGFYGYTF
>TRBJ2-5|TRBV7-2|NA
CASSSRRTEETQYF
>TRBJ1-2|TRBV11-3|NA
CASSLEGRGGVYGYTF
>TRBJ2-5|TRBV30|NA
CAWSDLGRETQYF
>TRBJ2-1|TRBV7-2|NA
CASSTGMTYNEQFF
>TRBJ1-1|TRBV7-2|once
CASSGETGGDTEAFF
>TRBJ2-7|TRBV20-1|medium-sized
CSARDPGGGTYEQYF
>TRBJ2-2|TRBV10-3|NA
CAISESGQGRTGELFF
>TRBJ1-2|TRBV7-2|few
CASSLEPRGLGGYTF
>TRBJ1-1|TRBV20-1|NA
CSVVRQGANTEAFF
>TRBJ1-1|TRBV20-1|NA
CSATNNPRATEAFF
>TRBJ2-7|TRBV20-1|few
CSARDWGTSGYEQYF
>TRBJ1-5|TRBV19|NA
CASTSEASQPQHF
>TRBJ2-7|TRBV6-1|NA
CASSTQGEVRTEQYF
>TRBJ1-6|TRBV30|NA
CAWSVNSPLHF
>TRBJ1-1|TRBV20-1|NA
CSARPTGQGKTEAFF
>TRBJ2-1|TRBV20-1|once
CSALAGTSRTYNEQFF
>TRBJ1-5|TRBV19|NA
CASASYSNQPQHF
>TRBJ2-7|TRBV20-1|NA
CSAFIAGPIGEQYF